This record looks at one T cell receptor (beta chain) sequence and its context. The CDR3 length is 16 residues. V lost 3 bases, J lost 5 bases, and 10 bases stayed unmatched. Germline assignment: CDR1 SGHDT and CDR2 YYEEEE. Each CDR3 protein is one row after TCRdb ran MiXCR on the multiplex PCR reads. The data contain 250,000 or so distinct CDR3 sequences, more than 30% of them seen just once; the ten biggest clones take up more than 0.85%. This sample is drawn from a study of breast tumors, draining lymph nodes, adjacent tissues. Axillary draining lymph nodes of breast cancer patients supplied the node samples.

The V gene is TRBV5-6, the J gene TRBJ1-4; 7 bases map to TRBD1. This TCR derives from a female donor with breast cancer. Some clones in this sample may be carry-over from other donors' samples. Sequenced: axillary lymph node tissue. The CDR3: CASSSLDRVSNEKLFF. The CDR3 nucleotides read TGTGCCAGCAGCTCCTTAGACAGGGTTAGCAATGAAAAACTGTTTTTT.